The 30 T cell receptor beta chains given below trace back to one sample, sequenced in a study of cytomegalovirus exposure and HLA in healthy donors. PCR employed 60 Vbeta and 13 Jbeta primers. Clones were sequenced by immunoSEQ multiplex PCR, and TCRdb holds only the in-frame ones, with some missing. This sample has 150,000 to 200,000 clones; 75% to 85% occur once, and the top ten carry roughly 2%. Sequenced: PBMCs. Receptor source: a woman aged 30 to 39 in good health and CMV-seronegative.

CDR3 protein: CASSLRAGSTDEKLFF. The DNA of the CDR3 is TGTGCCAGCAGTTTAAGGGCGGGCAGTACAGATGAAAAACTGTTTTTT. The chain is built from TRBV28 and TRBJ1-4; D uncertain. CDR1 is MDHEN, CDR2 SYDVKM, per germline. This CDR3 spans 16 amino acids. V shed 2 bases and J shed 6 bases, with 16 bases lying between them.

The chain employs TRBV25-1 and TRBJ1-1; 8 nucleotides line up with TRBD1. The CDR3 runs to 14 residues. The germline V gene has CDR1 MGHDK and CDR2 SYGVNS. Unmatched junction bases numbered 10, after V lost 2 bases and J lost 11 bases. In DNA, the CDR3 is TGTGCCAGCAGTGAAGAGACAGGGGCTGGTCGGGCTTTCTTT. Protein sequence: CASSEETGAGRAFF.

The chain uses TRBV28 and TRBJ2-7, with a possible D match to TRBD1 (5 bases). This CDR3 region has 14 residues. The V end was cut by 2 bases, the J end by 6 bases, with 14 bases between. Germline-derived CDR1 and CDR2 are MDHEN and SYDVKM. CDR3 amino acids: CASSLITGLGEQYF. CDR3 in DNA: TGTGCCAGCAGTTTAATTACAGGCCTGGGCGAGCAGTACTTC.

V usage is TRBV5-1 and J usage is TRBJ1-6, with D tentatively TRBD1 (6 bases). Germline CDR1 reads SGHRS; CDR2 reads YFSETQ. V was cut by 1 base and J by 5 bases, with 13 bases left in between. The CDR3 runs 16 residues. The CDR3, as DNA: TGCGCCAGCAGCTTGACGTTCGACAGGAATAATTCACCCCTCCACTTT. Encoded protein: CASSLTFDRNNSPLHF.

The gene calls are TRBV7-2 and TRBJ2-5; TRBD2 matches 8 bases. The germline CDR1 and CDR2 sequences are SGHTA and FQGNSA. The CDR3 is 16 residues long. Trimming removed 1 base from V and 0 bases from J; junction bases left unmatched: 4. CDR3 in amino acids: CASSLVTGGDQETQYF. The DNA of the CDR3 is TGTGCCAGCAGCTTAGTCACCGGGGGGGACCAAGAGACCCAGTACTTC.

Here the CDR3 reads CASSLLVPPRGTQYF. Here the CDR3 DNA reads TGTGCCAGCAGTTTATTGGTCCCGCCTAGAGGAACGCAGTATTTT. The chain is built from TRBV28 and TRBJ2-3; D not certain. Trimming removed 1 base at V and 9 bases at J, with 17 bases between. Germline lookup yields CDR1 MDHEN and CDR2 SYDVKM. The CDR3 extends over 15 amino acids.

The chain couples TRBV28 to TRBJ2-7; 9 bases fit TRBD1. This CDR3 spans 17 amino acids. V was clipped by 6 bases and J by 3 bases; unmatched bases: 15. CDR1 MDHEN and CDR2 SYDVKM come from the germline V gene. The CDR3, as DNA: TGTGCCAGCAGGGGCGAAGGGGTGGGGGGACAGGGCTACGAGCAGTACTTC. Residues: CASRGEGVGGQGYEQYF.

The chain couples TRBV19 to TRBJ1-2, with no clear D. The V and J ends lost 3 bases and 4 bases respectively, with 12 bases between them. The length of the CDR3 is 14 residues. Looked up from germline, CDR1 is LNHDA and CDR2 is SQIVND (reference sequence). CDR3 region: CASSIGSTGYGYTF. For the CDR3, the DNA is TGTGCCAGTAGTATCGGTTCGACGGGCTATGGCTACACCTTC.

CDR3 residues: CASSFNVRVSGGAGYNEQFF. The CDR3 DNA reads as TGTGCCAGCAGTTTCAATGTTCGCGTTAGCGGGGGGGCCGGATACAATGAGCAGTTCTTC. The chain employs TRBV28 and TRBJ2-1; 11 bases align to TRBD2. V shed 3 bases and J 4 bases; nucleotides not matched to a gene: 17. This CDR3 spans 20 amino acids. The germline gives CDR1 MDHEN, CDR2 SYDVKM.

The chain recombines TRBV30 with TRBJ1-4; 8 nucleotides line up with TRBD1. The CDR3 extends over 17 amino acids. Germline loops: CDR1 GTSNPN, CDR2 SVGIG (reference sequence). V gave up 2 bases and J gave up 1 base; unmatched junction bases: 9. CDR3 in DNA: TGTGCCTGGAGTCGCCATCGGACAGGGCTAACTAATGAAAAACTGTTTTTT. Amino acid sequence: CAWSRHRTGLTNEKLFF.

J is TRBJ2-7 and V is TRBV5-4, with D possibly being TRBD1 (6 bases). Per germline, CDR1 SGHNT and CDR2 YYREEE (reference sequence). CDR3 length equals 14 residues. With 2 bases removed from V and 6 bases from J, the gap between germline ends came to 15 bases. CDR3 sequence: CASSLQGILGEQYF. CDR3 DNA: TGTGCCAGCAGCTTACAGGGCATATTGGGCGAGCAGTACTTC.

This rearrangement joins TRBV6-1 to TRBJ2-7; D may be TRBD1 (6 bases). There are 16 residues in the CDR3. The germline V and J ends were trimmed by 2 bases and 3 bases, with 17 bases remaining between them. Germline V gives CDR1 MNHNS, CDR2 SASEGT. CDR3 amino acids: CASSEFGQGSFYEQYF. The CDR3 nucleotides are TGTGCCAGCAGTGAATTTGGTCAGGGGTCGTTCTACGAGCAGTACTTC.

The chain carries TRBV5-3 and TRBJ1-2, with D possibly matching TRBD1 (6 bases). TRBV5-3 carries the ORF label, with uncertain function. The germline V and J ends were trimmed by 1 base and 1 base, with 8 bases remaining between them. The CDR3 has 14 amino acids. The CDR3 spells CARSLNRDNYGYTF. The CDR3, as DNA: TGTGCCAGAAGCTTGAACAGGGATAACTATGGCTACACCTTC.

As DNA, the CDR3 is TGTGCCAGCAGTTCCCCTTTGATCACAGGATTCTACGAGCAGTACTTC. It specifies CASSSPLITGFYEQYF. The chain employs TRBV28 and TRBJ2-7; weak D call: TRBD1 (5 bases). Looked up from germline, CDR1 is MDHEN and CDR2 is SYDVKM. Trimming took 4 bases from V and 3 from J, leaving 19 bases between them. The CDR3 sequence is 16 residues long.

This clone has a handful of counts. This chain links TRBV5-1 with TRBJ2-7; D may be TRBD1 (5 bases). CDR1 SGHRS and CDR2 YFSETQ come from the germline V gene. There are 12 residues in the CDR3. V lost 5 bases and J lost 0, with 6 bases in between. CDR3 coding DNA: TGCGCCAGCAGGGACACCTCCTACGAGCAGTACTTC. Translation gives CASRDTSYEQYF. Complete variable domain (other parts from reference TRBV5-1 and TRBJ2-7): KAGVTQTPRYLIKTRGQQVTLSCSPISGHRSVSWYQQTPGQGLQFLFEYFSETQRNKGNFPGRFSGRQFSNSRSEMNVSTLELGDSALYLCASRDTSYEQYFGPGTRLTVT.

CDR3 amino acids: CASSLIRGGVDNEQFF. The CDR3, as DNA: TGTGCCAGCAGCTTAATTCGCGGGGGGGTTGACAATGAGCAGTTCTTC. J is TRBJ2-1 and V is TRBV7-9; TRBD2 agrees at 9 bases. V was clipped by 2 bases and J by 5 bases; unmatched bases: 7. The V gene's germline CDR1 is SEHNR and CDR2 FQNEAQ (reference sequence). This CDR3 spans 16 amino acids.

In regard to this clone: Other nucleotide sequences in the sample specify the same CDR3. The chain is built from TRBV18 and TRBJ2-7; D is unresolved. Looked up from germline, CDR1 is KGHSH and CDR2 is LQKENI. V was pared by 6 bases and J by 0 bases, with 6 bases between. The CDR3 is made up of 12 amino acids. In nucleotides, the CDR3 is TGTGCCAGCTCCCCCAGCTCCTACGAGCAGTACTTC. This sequence encodes CASSPSSYEQYF.

This chain uses TRBV9 with TRBJ2-6, with D unclear. The CDR3 spans 17 residues. Germline assignment: CDR1 SGDLS and CDR2 YYNGEE. Between the trimmed V and J ends, which lost 0 bases and 0 bases, there was a span of 10 bases. CDR3 nucleotides: TGTGCCAGCAGCGTAGGACACTTAGTCTCTGGGGCCAACGTCCTGACTTTC. Translated: CASSVGHLVSGANVLTF.

The chain has TRBV11-2 and TRBJ1-3; 7 nucleotides match TRBD1. The CDR3 is made up of 14 amino acids. The germline V gene encodes CDR1 SGHAT and CDR2 FQNNGV. The trim removed 4 bases at V and 2 bases at J, leaving 2 bases unmatched. The CDR3 bases are TGTGCCAGCAGCTACGACAGGGCTGGAAACACCATATATTTT. It is translated as CASSYDRAGNTIYF.

The chain links TRBV11-2 to TRBJ1-2; tentative D call: TRBD1 (5 bases). Trimming pared 0 bases from V and 7 bases from J, leaving 9 bases between. The CDR3 contains 13 residues. Germline loops: CDR1 SGHAT, CDR2 FQNNGV. CDR3 region: CASSLDRVGGYTF. DNA for the CDR3: TGTGCCAGCAGCTTAGACAGGGTGGGTGGCTACACCTTC.

The J gene is TRBJ1-4, the V gene TRBV27, with TRBD1 as a possible D gene (6 bases). Germline V lookup: CDR1 MNHEY, CDR2 SMNVEV (reference sequence). V dropped 5 bases and J dropped 7 bases, with 14 bases sitting between them. The CDR3 loop spans 14 amino acids. The CDR3 coding sequence is TGTGCCAGCAGTCCCCAGGGGCAGGCTGAAAAACTGTTTTTT. Residues: CASSPQGQAEKLFF.

Only one count was recorded for this clone. V and J are TRBV7-2 and TRBJ1-4; the D is unclear. CDR1 SGHTA and CDR2 FQGNSA come from the germline V gene. V was cut by 1 base and J by 7 bases, with 10 bases left in between. This CDR3 region has 14 residues. The CDR3, as DNA: TGTGCCAGCAGCTTAGGACGGAGAGGTGAAAAACTGTTTTTT. Its protein product is CASSLGRRGEKLFF.

The chain uses TRBV10-3 and TRBJ1-2; possibly TRBD1 for D (5 bases). The CDR3 is 14 amino acids. Trimming took off 4 bases at V and 8 bases at J, with 17 bases between the two ends. CDR1 and CDR2 from the germline V gene are ENHRY and SYGVKD. CDR3 sequence (DNA): TGTGCCATCAGTGTATTGCAGGGACTCAACGGCTACACCTTC. Encoded protein: CAISVLQGLNGYTF.

The chain has TRBV7-2 and TRBJ2-7, with 8 positions matching TRBD2. The V and J ends lost 3 bases and 6 bases, in that order; junction bases with no gene match: 7. The CDR3 spans 14 residues. Germline CDR1 is SGHTA and CDR2 is FQGNSA. Here the CDR3 reads CASSFSRGVSEQYF. Written as DNA, the CDR3 is TGTGCCAGCAGCTTCTCGCGGGGGGTCAGCGAGCAGTACTTC. Full variable domain (rest looked up from reference TRBV7-2 and TRBJ2-7): GAGVSQSPSNKVTEKGKDVELRCDPISGHTALYWYRQSLGQGLEFLIYFQGNSAPDKSGLPSDRFSAERTGGSVSTLTIQRTQQEDSAVYLCASSFSRGVSEQYFGPGTRLTVT.

The genes are TRBV2 and TRBJ1-5; D is undetermined. This CDR3 has 13 residues. Trimming pared 5 bases from V and 3 bases from J, leaving 8 bases between. In germline, CDR1 is SNHLY, CDR2 FYNNEI. CDR3 residues: CASSIALNQPQHF. The CDR3 region has the DNA TGTGCCAGCAGTATCGCGCTCAATCAGCCCCAGCATTTT.

The rearrangement links TRBV7-3 to TRBJ2-1; D perhaps matches TRBD1 (5 bases). Trimming removed 0 bases from V and 8 bases from J, with 8 bases in between. The CDR3 contains 13 residues. The V gene's germline CDR1 is SGHTA and CDR2 FQGTGA. The CDR3 protein is CASSLTRRDEQFF. CDR3 DNA sequence: TGTGCCAGCAGCTTAACACGCAGGGATGAGCAGTTCTTC.

J is TRBJ2-3 and V is TRBV10-1; D unclear. Germline CDR1 and CDR2: WNHNN and SYGVQD (reference sequence). Trimming pared 0 bases from V and 1 base from J, leaving 8 bases between. This CDR3 has 15 amino acids. Written as DNA, the CDR3 is TGCGCCAGCAGTGAGTCTGCGGCGGGCACAGATACGCAGTATTTT. Protein sequence: CASSESAAGTDTQYF.

The CDR3 protein is CAISEGWGPYEQYF. DNA for the CDR3: TGTGCCATCAGTGAAGGCTGGGGGCCCTACGAGCAGTACTTC. V and J are TRBV10-3 and TRBJ2-7, with D perhaps matching TRBD1 (6 bases). The V end lost 3 bases, the J end lost 2 bases, and 11 bases lay between the germline ends. Germline V gene sequence: CDR1 ENHRY, CDR2 SYGVKD. CDR3 length: 14 amino acids.

The chain uses TRBV19 and TRBJ2-3; 11 bases fit TRBD1. V lost 5 bases to trimming and J lost 4 bases; unmatched junction nucleotides: 8. Germline assignment: CDR1 LNHDA and CDR2 SQIVND (reference sequence). CDR3 length: 16 residues. CDR3 sequence (DNA): TGTGCCAGTAGTGAAGGACAGGGGGCTGGGTCAGATACGCAGTATTTT. Encoded protein: CASSEGQGAGSDTQYF. The full variable domain, completed using reference TRBV19 and TRBJ2-3, is DGGITQSPKYLFRKEGQNVTLSCEQNLNHDAMYWYRQDPGQGLRLIYYSQIVNDFQKGDIAEGYSVSREKKESFPLTVTSAQKNPTAFYLCASSEGQGAGSDTQYFGPGTRLTVL.

About this clone itself: One junction end disagrees with the germline gene, perhaps due to a read error. V usage is TRBV19 and J usage is TRBJ2-4, with D possibly matching TRBD1 (6 bases). This CDR3 region has 13 residues. Germline lookup yields CDR1 LNHDA and CDR2 SQIVND (reference sequence). In DNA, the CDR3 is TGTGCCAGTAGTTTAGGACAGAAAAACAGTCAGTACTTC. Protein sequence: CASSLGQKNSQYF.